This TCR beta chain originates from a study of neurological immune-mediated disorders. The germline gives CDR1 DFQATT, CDR2 SNEGSKA (reference sequence). Trimming cost V 6 bases and J 4 bases, with 13 bases left between them. CDR3 length equals 13 residues. This clonotype occurred many times. Its antigen is currently unknown. Findings and caveats of the study: With the multiple sclerosis repertoire cluster, none of the clinical or MRI features showed an association. TCR-beta repertoires seemed private in all groups, with no expanded CDR3 amino acid sequences shared. HTLV-1-associated myelopathy had the most TCR clonal expansion, and multiple sclerosis had the least, less than healthy controls.

The team produced cDNA through 5'RACE using 10-nucleotide random UMIs. TCRdb used MiXCR to reprocess the 5' RACE reads, holding one entry per CDR3 protein. The data show approximately 100,000 distinct CDR3 sequences, roughly 3.2% seen once. The specimen sequenced was PBMCs. The chain employs TRBV20-1 and TRBJ1-5, with D tentatively TRBD1 (5 bases). The receptor was derived from a woman aged 50 to 65 with multiple sclerosis. The DNA for the CDR3 is TGCAGTGCCTTAGGGACCAAGAATCAGCCCCAGCATTTT. Translation gives CSALGTKNQPQHF.